This T cell receptor (beta chain) was sequenced for a study of blood T cell repertoires in COVID-19. Study information: The cDNA or gDNA used as material had been derived from T cells, B-cell-depleted T cells, or PBMCs.

Germline CDR1 SGHRS, CDR2 YFSETQ. The CDR3 is 16 amino acids. V lost 0 bases to trimming and J lost 7 bases, with 17 bases between them. Study processing details: Scientists estimated how many nucleated cells there were by amplifying reference gene primers. Libraries were prepared by immunoSEQ multiplex PCR; TCRdb keeps only in-frame clonotypes and omits some of them. That table is the source of V, J and clone size, and D and trimming were worked out from the DNA. Here the sample spans 150,000 to 200,000 clones, approximately 87% being singletons. This sequence originates from a woman in her seventies with COVID-19, enrolled during active disease. The chain carries TRBV5-1 and TRBJ1-5, with D maybe TRBD1 (5 bases). The specimen was peripheral blood. This CDR3 reads CASSLAAGGMGQPQHF. For the CDR3, the DNA is TGCGCCAGCAGCTTGGCCGCCGGGGGAATGGGCCAGCCCCAGCATTTT. The full variable domain, completed using reference TRBV5-1 and TRBJ1-5, is KAGVTQTPRYLIKTRGQQVTLSCSPISGHRSVSWYQQTPGQGLQFLFEYFSETQRNKGNFPGRFSGRQFSNSRSEMNVSTLELGDSALYLCASSLAAGGMGQPQHFGDGTRLSIL.